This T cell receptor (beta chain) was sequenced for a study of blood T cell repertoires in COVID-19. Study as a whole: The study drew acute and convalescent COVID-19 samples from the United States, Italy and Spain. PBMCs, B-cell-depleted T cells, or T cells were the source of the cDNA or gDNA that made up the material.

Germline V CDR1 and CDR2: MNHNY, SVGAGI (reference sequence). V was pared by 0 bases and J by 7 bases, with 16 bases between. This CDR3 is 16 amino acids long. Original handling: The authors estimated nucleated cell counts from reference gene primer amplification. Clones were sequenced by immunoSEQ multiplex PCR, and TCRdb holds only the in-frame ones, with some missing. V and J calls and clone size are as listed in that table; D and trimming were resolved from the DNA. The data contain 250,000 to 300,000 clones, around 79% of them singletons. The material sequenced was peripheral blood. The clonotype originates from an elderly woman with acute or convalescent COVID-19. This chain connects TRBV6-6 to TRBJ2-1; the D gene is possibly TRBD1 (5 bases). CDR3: CASSYSSGSGSNEQFF. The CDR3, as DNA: TGTGCCAGCAGTTACTCGTCAGGGTCAGGAAGTAATGAGCAGTTCTTC.